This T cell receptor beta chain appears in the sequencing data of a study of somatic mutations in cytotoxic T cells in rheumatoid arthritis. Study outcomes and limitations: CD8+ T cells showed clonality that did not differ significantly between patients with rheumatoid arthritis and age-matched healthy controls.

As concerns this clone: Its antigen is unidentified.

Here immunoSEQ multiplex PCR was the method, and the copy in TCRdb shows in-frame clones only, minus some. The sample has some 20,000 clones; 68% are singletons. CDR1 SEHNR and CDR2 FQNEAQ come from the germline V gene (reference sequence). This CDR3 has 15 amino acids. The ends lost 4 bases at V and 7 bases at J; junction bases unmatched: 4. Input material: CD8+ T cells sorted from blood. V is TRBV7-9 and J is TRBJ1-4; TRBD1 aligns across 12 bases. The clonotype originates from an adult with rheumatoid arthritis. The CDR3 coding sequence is TGTGCCAGCAGCTCGCCGGGACAGGGGGCTGAAAAACTGTTTTTT. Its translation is CASSSPGQGAEKLFF.